The T cell receptor (beta chain) under discussion was sequenced for a study of blood T cell repertoires in COVID-19. Background on the study: PBMCs, B-cell-depleted T cells, or T cells were the source of the cDNA or gDNA that made up the material.

In the case of this clone: The identical CDR3 is also encoded by other nucleotide sequences in the sample.

Only in-frame clones appear in the TCRdb table, and some are missing; sequencing was by immunoSEQ multiplex PCR. The data show roughly 130,000 clones, roughly 86% seen once. The receptor comes from a woman aged 60 to 75 with acute or convalescent COVID-19. The material sequenced was peripheral blood.

The DNA for the CDR3 is TGTGCCAGCAGTTTAAAATCAGGGTATGGCTACACCTTC. Translation gives CASSLKSGYGYTF. This rearrangement joins TRBV27 to TRBJ1-2; D might be TRBD1 (5 bases). The CDR3 runs 13 residues. CDR1 MNHEY and CDR2 SMNVEV come from the germline V gene (reference sequence). V gave up 2 bases and J gave up 5 bases, with 9 bases separating them.